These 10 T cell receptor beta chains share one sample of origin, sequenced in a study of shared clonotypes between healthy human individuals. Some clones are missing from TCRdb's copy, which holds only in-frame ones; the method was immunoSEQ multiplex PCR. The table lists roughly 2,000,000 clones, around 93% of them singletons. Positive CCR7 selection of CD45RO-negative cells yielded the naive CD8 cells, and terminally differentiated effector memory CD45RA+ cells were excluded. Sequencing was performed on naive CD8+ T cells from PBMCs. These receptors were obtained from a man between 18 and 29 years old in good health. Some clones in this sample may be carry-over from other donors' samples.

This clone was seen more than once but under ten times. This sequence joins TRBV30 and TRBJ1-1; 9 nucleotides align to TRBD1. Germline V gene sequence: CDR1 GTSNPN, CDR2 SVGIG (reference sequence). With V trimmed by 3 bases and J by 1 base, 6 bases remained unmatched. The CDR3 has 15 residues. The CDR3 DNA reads TGTGCCTGGAGCGTTGGGGACAGGGAGAACACTGAAGCTTTCTTT. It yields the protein CAWSVGDRENTEAFF.

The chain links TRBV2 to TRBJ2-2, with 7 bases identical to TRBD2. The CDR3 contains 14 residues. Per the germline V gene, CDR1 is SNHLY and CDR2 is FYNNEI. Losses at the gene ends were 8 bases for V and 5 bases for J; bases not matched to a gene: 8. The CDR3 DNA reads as TGTGCCAGCTGGGGGGGTTTCAAAACCGGGGAGCTGTTTTTT. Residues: CASWGGFKTGELFF.

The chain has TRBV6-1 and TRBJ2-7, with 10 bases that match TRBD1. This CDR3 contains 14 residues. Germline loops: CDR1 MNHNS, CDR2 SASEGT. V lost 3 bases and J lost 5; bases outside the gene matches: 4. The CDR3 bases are TGTGCCAGCAGTGAGCCGGGACAGGGGAACGAGCAGTACTTC. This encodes CASSEPGQGNEQYF.

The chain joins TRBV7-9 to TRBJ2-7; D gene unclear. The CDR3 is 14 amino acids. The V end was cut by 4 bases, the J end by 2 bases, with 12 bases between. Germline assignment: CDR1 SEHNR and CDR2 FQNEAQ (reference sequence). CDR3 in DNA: TGTGCCAGCAGCTGGCCCAGGACCCCCTACGAGCAGTACTTC. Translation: CASSWPRTPYEQYF.

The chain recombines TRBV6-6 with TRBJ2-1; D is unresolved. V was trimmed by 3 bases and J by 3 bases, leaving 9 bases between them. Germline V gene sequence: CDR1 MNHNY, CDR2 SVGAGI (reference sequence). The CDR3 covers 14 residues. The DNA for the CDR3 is TGTGCCAGCAGTTATAAAACTGTCTACAATGAGCAGTTCTTC. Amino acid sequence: CASSYKTVYNEQFF.

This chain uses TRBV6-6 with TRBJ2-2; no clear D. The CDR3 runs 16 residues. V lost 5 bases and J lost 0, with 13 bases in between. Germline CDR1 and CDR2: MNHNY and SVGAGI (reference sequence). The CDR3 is CASSHRPGSNTGELFF. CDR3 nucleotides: TGTGCCAGCAGTCACCGGCCAGGCTCGAACACCGGGGAGCTGTTTTTT.

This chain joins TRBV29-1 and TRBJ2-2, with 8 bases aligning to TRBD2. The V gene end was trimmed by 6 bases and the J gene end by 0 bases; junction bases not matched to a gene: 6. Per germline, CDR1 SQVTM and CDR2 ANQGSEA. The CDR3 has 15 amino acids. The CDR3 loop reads CSVDISGANTGELFF. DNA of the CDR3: TGCAGCGTCGATATTAGCGGGGCGAACACCGGGGAGCTGTTTTTT.

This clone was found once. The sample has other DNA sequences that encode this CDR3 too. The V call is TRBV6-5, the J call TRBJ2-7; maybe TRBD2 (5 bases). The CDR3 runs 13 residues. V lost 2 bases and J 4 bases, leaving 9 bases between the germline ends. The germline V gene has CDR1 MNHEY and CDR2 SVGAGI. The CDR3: CASSYRGSYEQYF. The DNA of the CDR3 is TGTGCCAGCAGTTACCGAGGGAGTTACGAGCAGTACTTC.

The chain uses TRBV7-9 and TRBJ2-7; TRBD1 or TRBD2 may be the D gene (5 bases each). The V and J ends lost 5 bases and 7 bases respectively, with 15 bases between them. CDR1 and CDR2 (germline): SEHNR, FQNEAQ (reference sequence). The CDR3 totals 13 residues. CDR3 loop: CASSLTLWGEQYF. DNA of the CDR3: TGTGCCAGCAGCCTAACCCTTTGGGGGGAGCAGTACTTC.

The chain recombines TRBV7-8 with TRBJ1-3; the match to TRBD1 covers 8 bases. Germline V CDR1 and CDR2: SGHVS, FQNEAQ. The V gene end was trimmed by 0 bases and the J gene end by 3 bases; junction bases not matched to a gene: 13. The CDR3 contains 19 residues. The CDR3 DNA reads TGTGCCAGCAGCTTAGCGGGCGTCGCCCGGACAGGGCTTGGAAACACCATATATTTT. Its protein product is CASSLAGVARTGLGNTIYF.